The rows below give T cell receptor beta chains drawn from one sample of a study of shared clonotypes between healthy human individuals. Produced via immunoSEQ multiplex PCR; TCRdb's table is partial and in-frame only. The table records under 2,000,000 clones, about 95% of them present only once. Sequencing was performed on naive CD8+ T cells sorted from blood. The receptors come from a young man in good health. Both conserved end residues are part of each CDR3. A D gene is named only where the DNA matches it firmly. Some rows have no size entry. The others give once, few or many, or a class for an expanded clone.

J gene,clone size,D gene,V gene,CDR3 protein,CDR3 DNA
TRBJ1-4,NA,NA,TRBV7-9,CASSLGQGSEKLFF,TGTGCCAGCAGCTTAGGGCAGGGCAGTGAAAAACTGTTTTTT
TRBJ1-4,NA,NA,TRBV19,CASSIDGEEKLFF,TGTGCCAGTAGTATAGACGGAGAGGAAAAACTGTTTTTT
TRBJ2-5,NA,NA,TRBV14,CASSQEVPGTIWETQYF,TGTGCCAGCAGCCAAGAGGTCCCCGGGACGATATGGGAGACCCAGTACTTC
TRBJ2-5,NA,TRBD2,TRBV6-6,CASSYRSGRGETQYF,TGTGCCAGCAGTTATCGCAGCGGGAGGGGAGAGACCCAGTACTTC
TRBJ2-1,NA,TRBD2,TRBV2,CASSLLAGLSRDNEQFF,TGTGCCAGCAGTTTACTAGCGGGGTTAAGCAGGGACAATGAGCAGTTCTTC
TRBJ2-1,once,NA,TRBV4-3,CASSQWMGSEQFF,TGCGCCAGCAGCCAGTGGATGGGCAGTGAGCAGTTCTTC
TRBJ1-1,NA,NA,TRBV7-9,CASSLAVDGTEAFF,TGTGCCAGCAGCTTAGCCGTGGACGGCACTGAAGCTTTCTTT
TRBJ2-1,NA,NA,TRBV7-9,CASSEGHNEQFF,TGTGCCAGCAGCGAGGGCCACAATGAGCAGTTCTTC
TRBJ2-1,NA,TRBD2,TRBV7-9,CASSPAGGREPTYNEQFF,TGTGCCAGCAGCCCAGCTGGTGGGCGGGAGCCGACTTACAATGAGCAGTTCTTC
TRBJ2-1,NA,TRBD1,TRBV14,CASSQYRGTYNEQFF,TGTGCCAGCAGCCAATACAGGGGGACCTACAATGAGCAGTTCTTC
TRBJ2-7,NA,NA,TRBV27,CASTSLSGSEYF,TGTGCCAGCACCTCCCTTTCAGGTTCGGAGTACTTC
TRBJ2-7,NA,NA,TRBV27,CASSVRGGEQYF,TGTGCCAGCAGTGTCAGGGGCGGCGAGCAGTACTTC
TRBJ2-1,NA,NA,TRBV2,CASSVQQPLSNEQFF,TGTGCCAGCAGTGTTCAACAGCCCCTCTCCAATGAGCAGTTCTTC
TRBJ1-4,NA,NA,TRBV6-1,CASDSRLGNEKLFF,TGTGCCAGCGATTCAAGGCTAGGCAATGAAAAACTGTTTTTT
TRBJ2-3,NA,NA,TRBV10-3,CAISESMPSTDTQYF,TGTGCCATCAGTGAGTCGATGCCTAGCACAGATACGCAGTATTTT
TRBJ1-1,NA,NA,TRBV5-6,CASSWVNTEAFF,TGTGCCAGCAGCTGGGTCAACACTGAAGCTTTCTTT
TRBJ1-5,NA,NA,TRBV27,CASSPADSNQPQHF,TGTGCCAGCAGTCCCGCCGATAGCAATCAGCCCCAGCATTTT
TRBJ2-2,NA,TRBD2,TRBV7-9,CASSLKTREDTGELFF,TGTGCCAGCAGCCTTAAGACACGGGAGGATACCGGGGAGCTGTTTTTT
TRBJ1-1,NA,NA,TRBV29-1,CSVEDRETEAFF,TGCAGCGTTGAAGACAGAGAAACTGAAGCTTTCTTT
TRBJ2-5,NA,NA,TRBV13,CASSLRAPSQETQYF,TGTGCCAGCAGCTTAAGGGCCCCGAGCCAAGAGACCCAGTACTTC
TRBJ2-1,NA,NA,TRBV5-5,CASSLTEYNEQFF,TGTGCCAGCAGCTTGACAGAGTACAATGAGCAGTTCTTC
TRBJ2-5,NA,TRBD2,TRBV7-7,CASSSNRLAGDKETQYF,TGTGCTAGCAGCTCAAACAGACTAGCGGGAGATAAGGAGACCCAGTACTTC
TRBJ1-2,few,NA,TRBV30,CAWTDGGVYGYTF,TGTGCCTGGACCGACGGCGGGGTCTATGGCTACACCTTC
TRBJ1-2,NA,NA,TRBV25-1,CAAPGGGYGYTF,TGTGCCGCCCCGGGGGGGGGCTATGGCTACACCTTC
TRBJ1-1,NA,TRBD1,TRBV7-9,CASSSTGVNTEAFF,TGTGCCAGCAGCTCGACAGGGGTGAACACTGAAGCTTTCTTT
TRBJ2-3,NA,TRBD2,TRBV9,CATARGVGDTQYF,TGTGCGACCGCCCGGGGGGTAGGGGATACGCAGTATTTT
TRBJ2-7,NA,NA,TRBV6-6,CASSSEGFYEQYF,TGTGCCAGCAGTTCAGAGGGATTCTACGAGCAGTACTTC
TRBJ2-3,NA,NA,TRBV7-8,CASSFGRTDTQYF,TGTGCCAGCAGCTTCGGCAGGACAGATACGCAGTATTTT
TRBJ2-5,NA,NA,TRBV6-5,CASSYSGLETQYF,TGTGCCAGCAGTTACTCGGGACTAGAGACCCAGTACTTC
TRBJ2-7,NA,TRBD2,TRBV9,CASSVGEGSEQYF,TGTGCCAGCAGCGTAGGGGAGGGTTCCGAGCAGTACTTC
TRBJ2-7,NA,TRBD2,TRBV11-2,CASSLVIGGMTYEQYF,TGTGCCAGCAGCTTAGTCATCGGGGGGATGACCTACGAGCAGTACTTC
TRBJ1-2,NA,NA,TRBV5-1,CASSLGPGANYGYTF,TGCGCCAGCAGCCTGGGGCCAGGAGCTAACTATGGCTACACCTTC
TRBJ2-7,NA,NA,TRBV5-6,CASSAGTGIREQYF,TGTGCCAGCAGCGCCGGTACTGGGATTAGAGAGCAGTACTTC
TRBJ2-3,NA,NA,TRBV7-2,CASSLGGRGASDTQYF,TGTGCCAGCAGCTTAGGTGGGAGAGGGGCGTCAGATACGCAGTATTTT
TRBJ1-6,NA,NA,TRBV11-2,CASSLVVGSVFSPLHF,TGTGCCAGCAGCTTAGTGGTGGGTTCGGTTTTTTCACCCCTCCACTTT
TRBJ2-1,NA,NA,TRBV19,CASSIPPGSYNEQFF,TGTGCCAGTAGTATCCCCCCAGGTTCCTACAATGAGCAGTTCTTC
TRBJ2-2,NA,NA,TRBV27,CASSLSNTGELFF,TGTGCCAGCAGTCTCTCGAACACCGGGGAGCTGTTTTTT
TRBJ1-5,NA,NA,TRBV27,CASSLDWDSNQPQHF,TGTGCCAGCAGTTTAGATTGGGACAGCAATCAGCCCCAGCATTTT
TRBJ2-2,NA,NA,TRBV6-1,CASSDWTEVTGELFF,TGTGCCAGCAGTGACTGGACAGAAGTGACCGGGGAGCTGTTTTTT
TRBJ1-5,NA,TRBD1,TRBV4-1,CASSQDGTGGLQPQHF,TGCGCCAGCAGCCAAGATGGGACAGGGGGCTTGCAGCCCCAGCATTTT
TRBJ2-3,NA,NA,TRBV28,CASSFRGTDTQYF,TGTGCCAGCAGTTTTAGAGGCACAGATACGCAGTATTTT
TRBJ2-5,NA,NA,TRBV19,CASSIGTEETQYF,TGTGCCAGTAGTATAGGGACAGAAGAGACCCAGTACTTC
TRBJ2-1,once,NA,TRBV7-9,CASSPYPKISYNEQFF,TGTGCCAGCAGCCCCTACCCCAAAATCTCCTACAATGAGCAGTTCTTC